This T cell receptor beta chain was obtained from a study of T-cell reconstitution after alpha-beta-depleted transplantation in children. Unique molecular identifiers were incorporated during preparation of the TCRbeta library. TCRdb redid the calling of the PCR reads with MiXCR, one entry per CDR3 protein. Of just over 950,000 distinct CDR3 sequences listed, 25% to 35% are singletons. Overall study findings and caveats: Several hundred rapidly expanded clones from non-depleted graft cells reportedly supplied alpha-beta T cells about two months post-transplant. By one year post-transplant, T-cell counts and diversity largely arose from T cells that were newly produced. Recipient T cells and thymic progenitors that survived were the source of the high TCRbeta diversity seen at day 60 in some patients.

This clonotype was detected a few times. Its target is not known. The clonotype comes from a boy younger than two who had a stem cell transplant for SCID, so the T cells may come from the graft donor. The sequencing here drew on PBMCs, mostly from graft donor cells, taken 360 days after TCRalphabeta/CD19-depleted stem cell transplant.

The CDR3 DNA follows: TGTGCCAGCACCCTTCGACAGGGGGAAAACATTCAGTACTTC. It is translated as CASTLRQGENIQYF. This chain uses TRBV12-3 or TRBV12-4 with TRBJ2-4; 9 bases agree with TRBD1. The CDR3 length is 14 residues. V was pared by 7 bases and J by 5 bases, with 6 bases of the junction left unmatched.